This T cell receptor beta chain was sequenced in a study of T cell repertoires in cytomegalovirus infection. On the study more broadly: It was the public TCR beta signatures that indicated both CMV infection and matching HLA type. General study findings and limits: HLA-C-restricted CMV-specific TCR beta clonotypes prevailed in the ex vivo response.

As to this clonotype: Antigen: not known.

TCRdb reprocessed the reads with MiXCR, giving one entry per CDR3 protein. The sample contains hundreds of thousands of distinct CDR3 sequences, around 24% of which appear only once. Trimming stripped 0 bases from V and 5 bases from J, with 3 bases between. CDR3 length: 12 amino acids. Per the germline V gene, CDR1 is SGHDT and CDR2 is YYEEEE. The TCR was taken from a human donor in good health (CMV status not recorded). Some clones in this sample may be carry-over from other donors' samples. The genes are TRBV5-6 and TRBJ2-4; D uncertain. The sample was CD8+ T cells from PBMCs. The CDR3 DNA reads TGTGCCAGCAGCTTGGCCCAAAACATTCAGTACTTC. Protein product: CASSLAQNIQYF.